The rows below give T cell receptor beta chains drawn from one sample of a study of T cell changes during pregnancy in multiple sclerosis. Sequencing was performed with immunoSEQ multiplex PCR; in TCRdb, only in-frame clones are kept and a portion is missing. The table includes fewer than 85,000 clones, 89% detected once. The input for sequencing was peripheral blood, taken before pregnancy. The origin of the receptors is a female donor with multiple sclerosis, enrolled in a pregnancy study. CDR3s include the opening cysteine and the closing phenylalanine or tryptophan. A D gene is named only where the DNA matches it firmly. Only some rows state a clone size, as once, few, many or a class for expanded clones.

abundance	d_gene	v_gene	len	j_gene	CDR3aa	CDR3nt
-	-	TRBV6-4	14	TRBJ2-2	CASSEASFGGELFF	TGTGCCAGCAGTGAAGCTAGCTTCGGCGGGGAGCTGTTTTTT
-	TRBD2	TRBV30	11	TRBJ2-7	CAWSWEGQQYF	TGTGCCTGGAGTTGGGAGGGACAGCAGTACTTC
once	-	TRBV10-3	14	TRBJ1-4	CAIRDSRSGEKLFF	TGTGCCATCAGGGACAGTCGGAGTGGTGAAAAACTGTTTTTT
-	-	TRBV27	14	TRBJ1-2	CASGRDTQAGGYTF	TGTGCCAGCGGAAGGGACACCCAGGCCGGTGGCTACACCTTC
once	TRBD1	TRBV9	14	TRBJ1-2	CASSVTGEDYGYTF	TGTGCCAGCAGCGTGACAGGGGAGGACTATGGCTACACCTTC
-	-	TRBV9	15	TRBJ1-1	CASSVAGTYQGSPFF	TGTGCCAGCAGCGTAGCTGGGACATACCAAGGGAGTCCTTTCTTT
-	-	TRBV6-5	13	TRBJ1-6	CASAGFKNSPLHF	TGTGCCAGTGCAGGGTTTAAGAATTCACCCCTCCACTTT
-	-	TRBV4-3	16	TRBJ1-2	CASSQDPPGALYGYTF	TGCGCCAGCAGCCAAGATCCCCCAGGGGCCTTATATGGCTACACCTTC
-	TRBD1	TRBV14	15	TRBJ1-6	CASSQEGGPRSPLHF	TGTGCCAGCAGCCAAGAAGGGGGCCCTCGTTCACCCCTCCACTTT
-	-	TRBV15	12	TRBJ1-3	CATSRPGTSLYF	TGTGCCACCAGCAGGCCCGGGACTAGTCTATATTTT
-	TRBD1	TRBV7-3	15	TRBJ1-4	CASSLRGLTNEKLFF	TGTGCCAGCAGCCTCAGGGGGCTTACTAATGAAAAACTGTTTTTT
-	TRBD2	TRBV4-1	15	TRBJ2-1	CASSQGTSGVNEQFF	TGCGCCAGCAGCCAAGGGACTAGCGGGGTTAATGAGCAGTTCTTC
once	-	TRBV18	14	TRBJ2-5	CASSPPGGGETQYF	TGTGCCAGCTCACCACCCGGGGGTGGAGAGACCCAGTACTTC
-	-	TRBV7-9	15	TRBJ1-1	CASSPYKQGSTEAFF	TGTGCCAGCAGCCCCTACAAACAGGGTTCCACTGAAGCTTTCTTT
-	TRBD1	TRBV18	15	TRBJ1-2	CASSPGTGVDYGYTF	TGTGCCAGCTCACCAGGAACAGGGGTGGACTATGGCTACACCTTC
-	-	TRBV7-2	14	TRBJ2-1	CASSVARRGDEQFF	TGTGCCAGCAGCGTAGCCCGAAGGGGTGATGAGCAGTTCTTC
-	-	TRBV5-1	14	TRBJ1-2	CASSREGGPYGYTF	TGCGCCAGCAGCAGGGAGGGGGGTCCCTATGGCTACACCTTC
-	-	TRBV9	13	TRBJ2-3	CASSTRMGDTQYF	TGTGCCAGCAGCACTAGAATGGGAGATACGCAGTATTTT
-	-	TRBV7-6	16	TRBJ2-1	CASSLITPPTYNEQFF	TGTGCCAGCAGCTTAATCACACCACCGACCTACAATGAGCAGTTCTTC
-	TRBD1	TRBV30	13	TRBJ1-2	CAWSFGQGYGYTF	TGTGCCTGGAGTTTCGGACAGGGATATGGCTACACCTTC
few	-	TRBV6-1	16	TRBJ2-6	CASSERGYTGANVLTF	TGTGCCAGCAGTGAAAGGGGTTATACTGGGGCCAACGTCCTGACTTTC
-	TRBD1	TRBV19	16	TRBJ2-7	CASSIEGTGSIYEQYF	TGTGCCAGTAGTATAGAGGGGACAGGGAGTATTTACGAGCAGTACTTC
-	TRBD1	TRBV18	15	TRBJ1-2	CASSGTGGRNYGYTF	TGTGCCAGCTCGGGGACAGGGGGCCGTAACTATGGCTACACCTTC
few	-	TRBV7-9	15	TRBJ1-2	CASSSSPSDSYGYTF	TGTGCCAGCAGCTCGTCTCCAAGCGACTCCTATGGCTACACCTTC
-	-	TRBV2	12	TRBJ1-1	CASLGGAAEAFF	TGTGCCAGCCTCGGGGGTGCGGCTGAAGCTTTCTTT
few	TRBD1	TRBV5-1	13	TRBJ1-6	CASSFDRDSPLHF	TGCGCCAGCAGCTTCGACAGGGATTCACCCCTCCACTTT
-	-	TRBV28	12	TRBJ2-7	CASSLASYEQYF	TGTGCCAGCAGTTTGGCCAGCTACGAGCAGTACTTC
-	-	TRBV18	13	TRBJ1-5	CATRQGKDQPQHF	TGTGCCACTCGGCAGGGCAAGGATCAGCCCCAGCATTTT
-	-	TRBV6-6	14	TRBJ1-4	CASSYQALNEKLFF	TGTGCCAGCAGTTATCAGGCCCTTAATGAAAAACTGTTTTTT
-	TRBD1	TRBV6-1	15	TRBJ2-7	CASRTDRPSSYEQYF	TGTGCCAGCAGGACGGACAGGCCAAGCTCCTACGAGCAGTACTTC
-	-	TRBV4-1	14	TRBJ2-5	CASSQRLARETQYF	TGCGCCAGCAGCCAGAGGCTAGCACGAGAGACCCAGTACTTC
-	-	TRBV2	16	TRBJ2-7	CASSEGRSFSYYEQYF	TGTGCCAGCAGTGAAGGGAGGTCCTTCAGCTACTACGAGCAGTACTTC
-	TRBD1	TRBV28	14	TRBJ1-5	CASSLDREDQPQHF	TGTGCCAGCAGCCTAGACAGGGAAGATCAGCCCCAGCATTTT
-	-	TRBV9	15	TRBJ2-1	CASSLTPAGRNEQFF	TGTGCCAGCAGCCTCACTCCGGCAGGGAGGAATGAGCAGTTCTTC
once	TRBD1	TRBV6-5	15	TRBJ1-5	CASSSLGQGYQPQHF	TGTGCCAGCAGTTCTTTGGGACAGGGGTATCAGCCCCAGCATTTT
-	-	TRBV7-3	16	TRBJ1-5	CASSLVRTISNQPQHF	TGTGCCAGCAGCTTGGTGCGAACCATTAGCAATCAGCCCCAGCATTTT
-	-	TRBV2	15	TRBJ2-7	CASRRLASSSYEQYF	TGTGCCAGCCGCCGGCTAGCATCCTCCTCCTACGAGCAGTACTTC
once	-	TRBV7-8	13	TRBJ1-1	CASSFPGETEAFF	TGTGCCAGCAGCTTCCCAGGGGAAACTGAAGCTTTCTTT
-	-	TRBV27	16	TRBJ2-7	CASSLGQGYLSYEQYF	TGTGCCAGCAGTTTGGGTCAGGGGTACTTATCCTACGAGCAGTACTTC
-	-	TRBV7-3	14	TRBJ2-5	CASRAGGAGETQYF	TGTGCCAGCAGGGCCGGCGGGGCCGGAGAGACCCAGTACTTC
few	TRBD1	TRBV7-3	14	TRBJ1-6	CASSSDRGNSPLHF	TGTGCCAGCAGCTCCGACAGGGGGAATTCACCCCTCCACTTT
once	-	TRBV4-1	18	TRBJ1-4	CASREQGGGLGINEKLFF	TGCGCCAGCAGGGAACAAGGGGGGGGCTTGGGGATCAATGAAAAACTGTTTTTT
-	-	TRBV6-5	15	TRBJ1-4	CATSVNLATNEKLFF	TGTGCCACCTCAGTCAATCTTGCAACTAATGAAAAACTGTTTTTT
-	-	TRBV6-6	15	TRBJ1-4	CASSYSKNGAVSSFF	TGTGCCAGCAGTTACTCGAAGAATGGGGCAGTTTCCTCGTTTTTT
-	-	TRBV28	15	TRBJ1-2	CASSSPARVNYGYTF	TGTGCCAGCAGTTCTCCCGCCAGGGTGAACTATGGCTACACCTTC
-	TRBD1	TRBV2	14	TRBJ1-4	CASSPDRVEEKLFF	TGTGCCAGCAGTCCGGACAGGGTCGAGGAAAAACTGTTTTTT
-	-	TRBV5-4	15	TRBJ1-1	CASSLPWATDTEAFF	TGTGCCAGCAGCCTGCCCTGGGCGACGGACACTGAAGCTTTCTTT
-	TRBD1	TRBV2	13	TRBJ1-4	CASSRDRVEKLFF	TGTGCCAGCAGCCGGGACAGGGTTGAAAAACTGTTTTTT
-	-	TRBV7-2	13	TRBJ1-2	CASSLARGYGYTF	TGTGCCAGCAGCTTAGCTCGGGGCTATGGCTACACCTTC
-	-	TRBV2	15	TRBJ1-1	CASTRNRVVGTEAFF	TGTGCCAGCACCAGGAACAGGGTCGTCGGCACTGAAGCTTTCTTT
-	-	TRBV7-9	12	TRBJ2-5	CASSLTRETQYF	TGTGCCAGCAGCCTAACGAGAGAGACCCAGTACTTC
-	TRBD1	TRBV11-2	17	TRBJ2-2	CASSLRGQGVLPGELFF	TGTGCCAGCAGCTTAAGGGGACAGGGGGTTTTACCCGGGGAGCTGTTTTTT